The next 25 T cell receptor beta chains were all read from a single sample in a study of blood T cell repertoires in COVID-19. Method: immunoSEQ multiplex PCR; TCRdb's copy keeps in-frame clones and lacks some. The sample holds about 17,000 clones, 70% to 85% seen once. Sequenced input: peripheral blood. The receptors derive from a man between 65 and 85 years old with COVID-19, enrolled during active disease.

The rearrangement uses TRBV18 and TRBJ1-1, with 7 bases fitting TRBD1. The CDR3 runs to 16 residues. V lost 1 base, J lost 3 bases, and 8 bases stayed unmatched. CDR1 is KGHSH and CDR2 is LQKENI in the germline V gene. For the CDR3, the DNA is TGTGCCAGCTCACCACGGTCAGGGGGAGCTCACACTGAAGCTTTCTTT. This gives the protein CASSPRSGGAHTEAFF.

The CDR3 bases are TGTGCCAGCAGTCGTAGAGATAATTCACCCCTCCACTTT. Amino acid sequence: CASSRRDNSPLHF. The J gene is TRBJ1-6, the V gene TRBV12-3 or TRBV12-4; D unresolved. The V and J ends lost 5 bases and 5 bases respectively, with 7 bases between them. The CDR3 is 13 residues long.

This clone was seen a few times. The V call is TRBV10-1, the J call TRBJ2-1; maybe TRBD2 (6 bases). Germline CDR1 is WNHNN and CDR2 is SYGVQD (reference sequence). The CDR3 loop spans 16 amino acids. Trimming shortened V by 3 bases and J by 8 bases, and 20 bases separated the two germline ends. Written as DNA, the CDR3 is TGCGCCAGCAGTGAAGTGGAGGGCCTCCAGGGTTATGAGCAGTTCTTC. As protein: CASSEVEGLQGYEQFF.

The chain carries TRBV6-1 and TRBJ2-7; tentatively, D is TRBD2 (6 bases). This CDR3 is 13 amino acids long. The germline gives CDR1 MNHNS, CDR2 SASEGT. V lost 3 bases and J 7 bases, leaving 13 bases between the germline ends. The CDR3 here is CASSDIMGREQYF. CDR3 in DNA: TGTGCCAGCAGTGACATTATGGGGAGGGAGCAGTACTTC.

The rearrangement joins TRBV25-1 to TRBJ2-5; tentative D call: TRBD2 (5 bases). CDR1 and CDR2 (germline): MGHDK, SYGVNS. Trimming shortened V by 7 bases and J by 5 bases, and 8 bases separated the two germline ends. This CDR3 spans 11 amino acids. CDR3 DNA sequence: TGTGCCAGCACTAGCTCGGAGACCCAGTACTTC. Protein: CASTSSETQYF.

This chain uses TRBV5-1 with TRBJ2-3; D is uncertain. Per the germline V gene, CDR1 is SGHRS and CDR2 is YFSETQ. The CDR3 extends over 12 amino acids. V lost 0 bases and J 4 bases, leaving 3 bases between the germline ends. In nucleotides, the CDR3 is TGCGCCAGCAGCTTGGTATCAGATACGCAGTATTTT. This gives the protein CASSLVSDTQYF.

In this sample, this clone turned up a few times. The J gene is TRBJ2-1, the V gene TRBV7-2; D is possibly TRBD1 (6 bases). CDR3 size: 16 residues. Germline lookup yields CDR1 SGHTA and CDR2 FQGNSA. V lost 4 bases and J lost 1, with 14 bases in between. The CDR3 DNA reads TGTGCCAGCAGCTCAAGCACAGGGTCTTCCTACAATGAGCAGTTCTTC. Translation gives CASSSSTGSSYNEQFF.

CDR3 in DNA: TGTGCCAGCACCGCCCCAGGGCCCTACGAGCAGTACTTC. Amino acids: CASTAPGPYEQYF. The chain uses TRBV28 and TRBJ2-7; the D gene is possibly TRBD1 (5 bases). The germline gives CDR1 MDHEN, CDR2 SYDVKM. The CDR3 totals 13 residues. Trimming stripped 7 bases from V and 2 bases from J, with 12 bases between.

The chain carries TRBV19 and TRBJ1-2; D uncertain. V shed 2 bases and J shed 3 bases, with 4 bases lying between them. The CDR3 length is 12 residues. The germline CDR1 and CDR2 sequences are LNHDA and SQIVND (reference sequence). DNA for the CDR3: TGTGCCAGTAGTATACCAGACTATGGCTACACCTTC. It encodes CASSIPDYGYTF.

The chain has TRBV20-1 and TRBJ1-5; 7 nucleotides agree with TRBD1. Unmatched junction bases numbered 4, after V lost 3 bases and J lost 2 bases. This CDR3 is 14 amino acids long. The V gene's germline CDR1 is DFQATT and CDR2 SNEGSKA (reference sequence). CDR3 coding DNA: TGCAGTGCTAGTCGGACAGGAGGCAATCAGCCCCAGCATTTT. As protein: CSASRTGGNQPQHF.

The chain has TRBV7-9 and TRBJ2-1; 13 bases line up with TRBD2. The trim removed 5 bases at V and 9 bases at J, leaving 16 bases unmatched. The CDR3 has 18 residues. Germline values: CDR1 SEHNR, CDR2 FQNEAQ (reference sequence). The CDR3 reads CASSPPPRTSGRLSEQFF. DNA of the CDR3: TGTGCCAGCAGCCCCCCCCCAAGGACTAGCGGGAGACTCAGTGAGCAGTTCTTC.

CDR3 sequence (DNA): TGTGCCATCAGTGAGCAGTATAGCGGGAGGGCCAATGAGCAGTTCTTC. Its translation: CAISEQYSGRANEQFF. This rearrangement joins TRBV10-3 to TRBJ2-1; 11 bases are a match to TRBD2. Per the germline V gene, CDR1 is ENHRY and CDR2 is SYGVKD. The V gene end was trimmed by 2 bases and the J gene end by 6 bases; junction bases not matched to a gene: 6. The CDR3 is made up of 16 amino acids.

V is TRBV12-3 or TRBV12-4 and J is TRBJ2-6, with D possibly matching TRBD2 (5 bases). Trimming cost V 6 bases and J 3 bases, with 6 bases left between them. The CDR3 extends over 13 amino acids. In DNA, the CDR3 is TGTGCCAGCAGGAGGGTTGGGGCCAACGTCCTGACTTTC. Translated: CASRRVGANVLTF.

The chain joins TRBV5-4 to TRBJ2-2, with D uncertain. Trimming took 0 bases from V and 7 from J, leaving 7 bases between them. Germline CDR1 and CDR2: SGHNT and YYREEE (reference sequence). The CDR3 loop spans 13 amino acids. The CDR3 here is CASSLVQDGELFF. The CDR3 DNA follows: TGTGCCAGCAGCTTGGTTCAGGACGGGGAGCTGTTTTTT. The full variable domain, completed using reference TRBV5-4 and TRBJ2-2, is ETGVTQSPTHLIKTRGQQVTLRCSSQSGHNTVSWYQQALGQGPQFIFQYYREEENGRGNFPPRFSGLQFPNYSSELNVNALELDDSALYLCASSLVQDGELFFGEGSRLTVL.

CDR3 in amino acids: CASQGHGTGELFF. As DNA, the CDR3 is TGCGCCAGCCAGGGTCATGGCACCGGGGAGCTGTTTTTT. This rearrangement joins TRBV5-1 to TRBJ2-2, with D maybe TRBD1 (5 bases). The CDR3 consists of 13 residues. Germline CDR1 SGHRS, CDR2 YFSETQ. The V end lost 7 bases, the J end lost 4 bases, and 11 bases lay between the germline ends.

The chain combines TRBV7-9 with TRBJ2-2, with 9 bases aligning to TRBD1. Per the germline V gene, CDR1 is SEHNR and CDR2 is FQNEAQ (reference sequence). This CDR3 spans 16 amino acids. Trimming at V came to 4 bases and at J to 7 bases, leaving 10 bases not matched to a gene. The CDR3 DNA sequence: TGTGCCAGCAGCTGGGGGACAGGGTCGGCTAACGGGGAGCTGTTTTTT. Translated: CASSWGTGSANGELFF.

This chain joins TRBV12-5 and TRBJ2-1; possible D gene TRBD2, 6 bases. This CDR3 has 16 residues. V was cut by 2 bases and J by 4 bases, with 15 bases left in between. The V gene's germline CDR1 is LGHNT and CDR2 FRNRAP. CDR3 DNA: TGTGCTAGTGGTTTGCAAGTCTCTAGCGAGTACAATGAGCAGTTCTTC. Protein sequence: CASGLQVSSEYNEQFF.

On this clone: Its ends do not fully match the called genes, so a read error is possible. The chain uses TRBV3-1 (or the pseudogene TRBV3-2) and TRBJ2-1; 9 bases map to TRBD2. Germline V lookup: CDR1 LGHDT, CDR2 YNNKEL (reference sequence). This CDR3 region has 18 residues. The CDR3 region is CASRQVWGGRGSYNEQFF. CDR3 nucleotide sequence: TGTGCCAGCAGACAAGTTTGGGGCGGGAGGGGCTCCTACAATGAGCAGTTCTTC.

The genes are TRBV3-1 (or the pseudogene TRBV3-2) and TRBJ2-7; a possible D gene is TRBD1 (6 bases). V was trimmed by 5 bases and J by 7 bases, leaving 12 bases between them. Germline V gives CDR1 LGHDT, CDR2 YNNKEL (reference sequence). The CDR3 has 12 amino acids. CDR3 in amino acids: CASSKGVGEQYF. CDR3 DNA sequence: TGTGCCAGCAGCAAGGGGGTTGGAGAGCAGTACTTC.

The genes are TRBV19 and TRBJ2-7; 8 positions agree with TRBD1. CDR3 size: 12 residues. Germline CDR1 LNHDA, CDR2 SQIVND (reference sequence). Germline trimming cut 4 bases from V and 9 bases from J; bases unmatched to any gene: 5. In DNA, the CDR3 is TGTGCCAGTAGTAGGACAGGGAGTGGGCAGTACTTC. This codes for CASSRTGSGQYF.

The rearrangement joins TRBV10-3 to TRBJ2-1; 14 nucleotides align to TRBD2. J gave up 0 bases and V 6 bases, and 4 bases lay outside the gene matches. This CDR3 region has 17 residues. Germline V gene sequence: CDR1 ENHRY, CDR2 SYGVKD. The CDR3 DNA reads as TGTGCCATCAGAGGGACTAGCGGGGGTAGCTCCTACAATGAGCAGTTCTTC. Translating gives CAIRGTSGGSSYNEQFF.

This clone was recorded only once. The rearrangement uses TRBV27 and TRBJ2-6, with D hard to call. Trimming cost V 6 bases and J 0 bases, with 15 bases left between them. In germline, CDR1 is MNHEY, CDR2 SMNVEV (reference sequence). The CDR3 covers 17 residues. Here the CDR3 DNA reads TGTGCCAGCAGCCTACGGTTATCCCGCTCTGGGGCCAACGTCCTGACTTTC. Protein sequence: CASSLRLSRSGANVLTF.

The chain is built from TRBV3-1 (or the pseudogene TRBV3-2) and TRBJ2-7; TRBD2 matches at 11 bases. Germline CDR1 is LGHDT and CDR2 is YNNKEL (reference sequence). The CDR3 runs 18 residues. The J segment lost 3 bases and the V segment lost 4 bases, leaving 14 bases of the junction unmatched. CDR3 DNA: TGTGCCAGCAGCCGCCCCCTTACTAGCGGGAGTGAGAGCTACGAGCAGTACTTC. It is translated as CASSRPLTSGSESYEQYF.

This clone showed up just once. The CDR3 protein is CASSQDLWHEDNYGYTF. The CDR3 nucleotides read TGTGCCAGCAGCCAAGATCTGTGGCACGAAGATAACTATGGCTACACCTTC. The V call is TRBV3-1 (or the pseudogene TRBV3-2), the J call TRBJ1-2; the D is unclear. V was clipped by 0 bases and J by 1 base, with 15 bases between them. CDR3 length equals 17 residues. Germline CDR1 and CDR2: LGHDT and YNNKEL (reference sequence).

The chain recombines TRBV7-9 with TRBJ1-1; D perhaps matches TRBD1 (6 bases). Germline lookup yields CDR1 SEHNR and CDR2 FQNEAQ (reference sequence). This CDR3 spans 15 amino acids. The V end lost 5 bases, the J end lost 7 bases, and 20 bases lay between the germline ends. CDR3 protein: CASSQGGTPNHEAFF. The CDR3 DNA follows: TGTGCCAGCAGCCAAGGGGGAACCCCGAACCATGAAGCTTTCTTT.